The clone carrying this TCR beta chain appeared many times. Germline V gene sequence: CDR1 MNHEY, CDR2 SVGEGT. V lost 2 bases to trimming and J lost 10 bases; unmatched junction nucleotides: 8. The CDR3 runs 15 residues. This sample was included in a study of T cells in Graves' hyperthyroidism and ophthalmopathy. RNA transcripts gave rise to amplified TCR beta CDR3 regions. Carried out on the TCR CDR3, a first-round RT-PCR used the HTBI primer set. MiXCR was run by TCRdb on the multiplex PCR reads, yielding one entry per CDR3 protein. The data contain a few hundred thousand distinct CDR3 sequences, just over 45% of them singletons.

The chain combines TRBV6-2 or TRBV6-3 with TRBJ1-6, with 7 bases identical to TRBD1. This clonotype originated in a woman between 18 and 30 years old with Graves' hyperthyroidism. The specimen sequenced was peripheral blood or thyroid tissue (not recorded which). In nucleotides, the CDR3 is TGTGCCAGCAGTTACCGACAGGGACGAGGCTCACCCCTCCACTTT. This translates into CASSYRQGRGSPLHF.